This is a list of T cell receptor beta chains from one sample in a study of blood T cell repertoires in COVID-19. Clones were read by immunoSEQ multiplex PCR, and TCRdb kept only the in-frame ones, dropping some. This repertoire shows 330,000 or so clones, over 75% found once; its top ten account for less than 2.5%. The sequenced sample consisted of PBMCs or T cells enriched from blood (not recorded which). The receptors were sampled from a man aged 35 to 55 in a cohort exposed to, infected with or recovered from COVID-19 (not recorded which). The CDR3 runs from the conserved cysteine through the conserved F or W. The D gene is left open where the match is weak. Not every row has a clone size; where given, it reads once, few, many or a size class.

>TRBV11-2|TRBJ1-1|-|-
CASSLLGGMNTEAFF
TGTGCCAGCAGCTTACTCGGCGGGATGAACACTGAAGCTTTCTTT
>TRBV10-3|TRBJ1-4|-|TRBD1
CAISPGQRNEKLFF
TGTGCCATCAGCCCGGGACAGCGAAATGAAAAACTGTTTTTT
>TRBV2|TRBJ1-2|-|-
CASRQFDNYGYTF
TGTGCCAGCAGACAGTTCGATAACTATGGCTACACCTTC
>TRBV12-5|TRBJ2-1|-|TRBD2
CASGLRGLAGEQFF
TGTGCTAGTGGTTTGAGAGGACTAGCGGGTGAGCAGTTCTTC
>TRBV6-5|TRBJ2-7|-|TRBD2
CASSQLAGGAEQYF
TGTGCCAGCAGCCAACTAGCGGGAGGAGCCGAGCAGTACTTC
>TRBV19|TRBJ1-5|-|-
CAVSDDVYNQPQHF
TGTGCCGTCTCCGATGATGTCTACAATCAGCCCCAGCATTTT
>TRBV27|TRBJ1-4|-|-
CASSLGGEEKLFF
TGTGCCAGCAGTCTGGGGGGGGAAGAAAAACTGTTTTTT
>TRBV29-1|TRBJ1-2|-|-
CSVEFMASDGYTF
TGCAGCGTTGAATTTATGGCCTCTGATGGCTACACCTTC
>TRBV3-1/TRBV3-2|TRBJ1-2|-|TRBD1
CASRNNRGRDYGYTF
TGTGCCAGCAGAAACAACAGGGGGCGCGACTATGGCTACACCTTC
>TRBV7-8|TRBJ2-3|-|TRBD2
CASSLAMAGGFTDTQYF
TGTGCCAGCAGCCTCGCTATGGCGGGAGGATTCACAGATACGCAGTATTTT
>TRBV2|TRBJ2-7|-|-
CASSVEGLQYEQYF
TGTGCCAGCAGTGTGGAGGGCTTACAGTACGAGCAGTACTTC
>TRBV7-2|TRBJ2-2|-|-
CASSPRPGSGTGELFF
TGTGCCAGCAGCCCACGTCCGGGGAGTGGCACCGGGGAGCTGTTTTTT
>TRBV19|TRBJ2-1|-|-
CASRAPGLIYNEQFF
TGTGCCAGTAGGGCTCCGGGACTCATCTACAATGAGCAGTTCTTC
>TRBV15|TRBJ2-2|-|TRBD1
CATSRDSGGGGELFF
TGTGCCACCAGCAGAGATTCAGGGGGCGGCGGGGAGCTGTTTTTT
>TRBV5-1|TRBJ2-3|few|TRBD2
CASSLGLAGEDTQYF
TGCGCCAGCAGCTTGGGACTAGCGGGAGAAGATACGCAGTATTTT
>TRBV6-5|TRBJ1-2|-|TRBD1
CASRDDRARGYTF
TGTGCCAGCAGGGACGACAGGGCGCGCGGCTACACCTTC
>TRBV2|TRBJ1-4|-|-
CASRQGREKLFF
TGTGCCAGCAGGCAGGGTCGAGAAAAACTGTTTTTT
>TRBV7-2|TRBJ2-1|-|TRBD2
CASSPTSGSWNEQFF
TGTGCCAGCAGCCCAACTAGCGGGAGTTGGAATGAGCAGTTCTTC
>TRBV5-6|TRBJ1-1|-|TRBD1
CASSFGQGGTEAFF
TGTGCCAGCAGTTTTGGACAGGGTGGCACTGAAGCTTTCTTT
>TRBV5-1|TRBJ1-4|-|-
CASSTRGGEKEKLFF
TGCGCCAGCAGCACCCGGGGAGGGGAAAAAGAAAAACTGTTTTTT
>TRBV5-4|TRBJ2-1|many|TRBD2
CASSLGLGLAGGNNEQFF
TGTGCCAGCAGCTTGGGTTTGGGACTAGCGGGAGGAAACAATGAGCAGTTCTTC
>TRBV27|TRBJ1-6|-|-
CASSLTGRNNSPLHF
TGTGCCAGCAGTTTAACAGGGAGAAATAATTCACCCCTCCACTTT
>TRBV11-3|TRBJ2-3|-|-
CASSLGGTPADTQYF
TGTGCCAGCAGCTTAGGGGGGACTCCTGCGGATACGCAGTATTTT
>TRBV12-3/TRBV12-4|TRBJ1-3|-|-
CASSPSTGNTIYF
TGTGCCAGCAGTCCCTCGACAGGAAACACCATATATTTT
>TRBV5-1|TRBJ2-3|-|-
CASSLGGGGTDTQYF
TGCGCCAGCAGCTTGGGTGGCGGGGGCACAGATACGCAGTATTTT
>TRBV5-5|TRBJ1-6|-|TRBD1
CASSLQQGSESPLHF
TGTGCCAGCAGCTTACAACAGGGGTCGGAGTCACCCCTCCACTTT
>TRBV11-2|TRBJ2-2|-|-
CASSRGNGDGELFF
TGTGCCAGCAGCCGGGGGAATGGGGACGGGGAGCTGTTTTTT
>TRBV5-4|TRBJ2-7|-|TRBD2
CASSLAALSYEQYF
TGTGCCAGCAGCCTAGCGGCCTTGTCCTACGAGCAGTACTTC
>TRBV24-1|TRBJ2-3|-|TRBD1
CATSGAGQGTDTQYF
TGTGCCACCAGTGGTGCAGGACAGGGTACAGATACGCAGTATTTT
>TRBV5-1|TRBJ2-3|-|TRBD1
CASSLAGQGATDTQYF
TGCGCCAGCAGCTTGGCCGGACAGGGAGCCACAGATACGCAGTATTTT
>TRBV6-1|TRBJ2-7|-|-
CASSEIGGAKVQYF
TGTGCCAGCAGTGAAATCGGGGGAGCGAAGGTGCAGTACTTC
>TRBV6-5|TRBJ1-6|-|TRBD1
CASSPRQGTISPLHF
TGTGCCAGCAGTCCTAGACAGGGGACCATTTCACCCCTCCACTTT
>TRBV12-5|TRBJ1-3|-|TRBD1
CASGLGKKEGARVGDTIYF
TGTGCTAGTGGTTTGGGAAAAAAAGAGGGGGCTCGCGTTGGGGACACCATATATTTT